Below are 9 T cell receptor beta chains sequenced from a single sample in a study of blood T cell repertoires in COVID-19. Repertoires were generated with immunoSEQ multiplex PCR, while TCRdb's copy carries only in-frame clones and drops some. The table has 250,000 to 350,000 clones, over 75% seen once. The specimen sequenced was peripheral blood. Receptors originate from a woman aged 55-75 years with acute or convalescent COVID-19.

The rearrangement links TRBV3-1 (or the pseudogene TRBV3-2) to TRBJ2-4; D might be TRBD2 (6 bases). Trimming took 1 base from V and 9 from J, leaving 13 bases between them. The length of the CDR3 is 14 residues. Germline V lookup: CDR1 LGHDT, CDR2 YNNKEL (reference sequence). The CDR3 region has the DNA TGTGCCAGCAGCCAAGGATTCGCCGGGAGCATTCAGTACTTC. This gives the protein CASSQGFAGSIQYF.

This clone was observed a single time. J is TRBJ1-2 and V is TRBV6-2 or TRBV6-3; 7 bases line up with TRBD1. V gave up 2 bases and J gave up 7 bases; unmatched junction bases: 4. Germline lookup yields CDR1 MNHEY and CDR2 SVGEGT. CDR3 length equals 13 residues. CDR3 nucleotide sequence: TGTGCCAGCAGTTACGGTGACAGGGTTGGCTACACCTTC. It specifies CASSYGDRVGYTF.

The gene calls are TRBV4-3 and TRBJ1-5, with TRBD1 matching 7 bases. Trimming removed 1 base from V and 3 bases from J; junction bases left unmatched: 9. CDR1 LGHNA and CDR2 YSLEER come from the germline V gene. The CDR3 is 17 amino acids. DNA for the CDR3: TGCGCCAGCAGCCAAGTTTTAGGGGGCCCCCCCAATCAGCCCCAGCATTTT. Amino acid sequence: CASSQVLGGPPNQPQHF.

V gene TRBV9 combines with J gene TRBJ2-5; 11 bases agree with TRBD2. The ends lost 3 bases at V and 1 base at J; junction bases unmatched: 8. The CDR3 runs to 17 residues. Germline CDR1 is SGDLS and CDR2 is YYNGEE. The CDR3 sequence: CASSAGLTSGSQETQYF. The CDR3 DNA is TGTGCCAGCAGCGCGGGCTTAACTAGCGGGAGCCAAGAGACCCAGTACTTC. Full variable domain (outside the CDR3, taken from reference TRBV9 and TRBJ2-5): DSGVTQTPKHLITATGQRVTLRCSPRSGDLSVYWYQQSLDQGLQFLIQYYNGEERAKGNILERFSAQQFPDLHSELNLSSLELGDSALYFCASSAGLTSGSQETQYFGPGTRLLVL.

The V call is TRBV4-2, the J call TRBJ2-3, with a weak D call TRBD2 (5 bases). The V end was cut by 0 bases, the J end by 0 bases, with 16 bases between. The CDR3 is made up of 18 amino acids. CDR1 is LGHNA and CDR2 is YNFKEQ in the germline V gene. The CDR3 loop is CASSQETPRGGSTDTQYF. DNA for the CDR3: TGTGCCAGCAGCCAAGAAACCCCCCGGGGTGGGAGCACAGATACGCAGTATTTT.

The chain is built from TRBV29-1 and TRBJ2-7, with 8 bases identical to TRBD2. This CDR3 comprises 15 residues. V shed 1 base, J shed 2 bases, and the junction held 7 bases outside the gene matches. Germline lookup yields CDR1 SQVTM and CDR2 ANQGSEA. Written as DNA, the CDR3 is TGCAGCGTTGAAGCCACTAGCGGCTATGCCTACGAGCAGTACTTC. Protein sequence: CSVEATSGYAYEQYF.

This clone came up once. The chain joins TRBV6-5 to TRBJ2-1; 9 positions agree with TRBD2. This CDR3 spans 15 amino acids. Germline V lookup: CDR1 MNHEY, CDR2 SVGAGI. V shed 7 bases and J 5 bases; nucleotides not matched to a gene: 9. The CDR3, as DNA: TGTGCCAGCATTGGGGCTGGCGGGGGGGACAATGAGCAGTTCTTC. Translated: CASIGAGGGDNEQFF.

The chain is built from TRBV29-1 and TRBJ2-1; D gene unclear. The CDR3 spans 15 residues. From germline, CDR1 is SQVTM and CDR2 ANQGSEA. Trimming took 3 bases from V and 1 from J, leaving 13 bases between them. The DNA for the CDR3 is TGCAGCGTTGACGCAGAAACCGTGTCCTACAATGAGCAGTTCTTC. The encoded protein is CSVDAETVSYNEQFF.

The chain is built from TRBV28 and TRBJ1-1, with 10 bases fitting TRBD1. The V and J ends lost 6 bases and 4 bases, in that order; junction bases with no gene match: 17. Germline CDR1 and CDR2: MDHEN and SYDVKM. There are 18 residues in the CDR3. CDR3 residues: CASSPMTGQGLRGTEAFF. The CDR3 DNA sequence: TGTGCCAGCAGCCCCATGACGGGACAGGGGTTGAGAGGCACTGAAGCTTTCTTT.